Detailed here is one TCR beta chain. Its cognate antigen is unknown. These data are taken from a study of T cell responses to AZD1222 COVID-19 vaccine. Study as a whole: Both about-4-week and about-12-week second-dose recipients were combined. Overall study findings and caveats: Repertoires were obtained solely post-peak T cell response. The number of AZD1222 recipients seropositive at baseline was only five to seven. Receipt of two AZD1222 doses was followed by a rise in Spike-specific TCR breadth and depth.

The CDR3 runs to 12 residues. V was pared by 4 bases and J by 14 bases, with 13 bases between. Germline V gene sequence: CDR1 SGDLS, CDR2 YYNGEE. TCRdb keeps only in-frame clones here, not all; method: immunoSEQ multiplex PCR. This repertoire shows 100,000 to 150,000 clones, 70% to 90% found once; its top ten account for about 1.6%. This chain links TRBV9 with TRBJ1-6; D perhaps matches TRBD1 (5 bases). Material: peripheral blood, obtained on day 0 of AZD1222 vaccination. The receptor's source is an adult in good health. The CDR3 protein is CASSRTDSALHF. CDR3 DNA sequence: TGTGCCAGCAGCCGTACCGACAGTGCCCTCCACTTT.